The 20 T cell receptor beta chains in this list originate from one sample, sequenced in a study of sequential checkpoint blockade in melanoma. Treatment meaning: randomized to nivolumab then ipilimumab (arm A) or the reverse (arm B). The method was immunoSEQ multiplex PCR; TCRdb's version includes in-frame clones alone and lacks a portion of them. The sample lists 15,000 to 20,000 clones, about two thirds occurring once. This specimen was CD8+ T cells sorted from blood (inferred from file names), taken from a patient given nivolumab and ipilimumab in sequence. The receptors were sampled from a human donor with melanoma.

V is TRBV25-1 and J is TRBJ2-2, with 7 bases fitting TRBD1. Unmatched junction bases numbered 5, after V lost 4 bases and J lost 0 bases. Germline CDR1 MGHDK, CDR2 SYGVNS. The CDR3 runs 16 residues. CDR3 sequence (DNA): TGTGCCAGCAGTGCTCGACAGGGTGCGAACACCGGGGAGCTGTTTTTT. Translating it yields CASSARQGANTGELFF.

This clone turned up a few times. This chain links TRBV5-1 with TRBJ2-7; 7 positions agree with TRBD2. V dropped 5 bases and J dropped 0; count of bases not matched to a gene: 17. Germline V lookup: CDR1 SGHRS, CDR2 YFSETQ. The CDR3 is made up of 18 amino acids. CDR3 protein: CASRTFGGRAGSSYEQYF. DNA of the CDR3: TGCGCCAGCAGGACCTTTGGGGGGAGGGCCGGGAGCTCCTACGAGCAGTACTTC.

CDR3 sequence (DNA): TGTGCCAGCAGACCCCGGGGGGACTATGGCTACACCTTC. It codes for CASRPRGDYGYTF. The chain combines TRBV6-4 with TRBJ1-2, with a possible D match to TRBD1 (5 bases). From germline, CDR1 is MRHNA and CDR2 SNTAGT. The CDR3 length is 13 residues. V dropped 6 bases and J dropped 3 bases, with 11 bases sitting between them.

This chain connects TRBV5-6 to TRBJ1-5; 7 bases map to TRBD1. The CDR3 loop spans 14 amino acids. Germline V CDR1 and CDR2: SGHDT, YYEEEE. V lost 3 bases to trimming and J lost 8 bases; unmatched junction nucleotides: 8. The chain's CDR3 is CASSSQGGLEPQHF. DNA for the CDR3: TGTGCCAGCAGCTCCCAAGGGGGCTTGGAGCCCCAGCATTTT.

The chain recombines TRBV29-1 with TRBJ1-2; D not resolved. Germline V lookup: CDR1 SQVTM, CDR2 ANQGSEA. This CDR3 region has 10 residues. The ends were cut back, 6 bases at V and 7 bases at J, with 9 bases in the middle. This CDR3 reads CSVGGSGYTF. The CDR3 bases are TGCAGCGTCGGCGGGAGTGGCTACACCTTC. Full variable domain (outside the CDR3, taken from reference TRBV29-1 and TRBJ1-2): SAVISQKPSRDICQRGTSLTIQCQVDSQVTMMFWYRQQPGQSLTLIATANQGSEATYESGFVIDKFPISRPNLTFSTLTVSNMSPEDSSIYLCSVGGSGYTFGSGTRLTVV.

The chain uses TRBV27 and TRBJ2-7, with D possibly being TRBD2 (6 bases). With 6 bases removed from V and 3 bases from J, the gap between germline ends came to 18 bases. Germline values: CDR1 MNHEY, CDR2 SMNVEV (reference sequence). This CDR3 contains 15 residues. The DNA of the CDR3 is TGTGCCAGCAGCTCCGGGGGTGGGGGTTTCTACGAGCAGTACGTC. Its protein product is CASSSGGGGFYEQYV.

By proportion, this clone is hyperexpanded. The chain uses TRBV7-8 and TRBJ2-7, with D maybe TRBD2 (6 bases). The germline V gene has CDR1 SGHVS and CDR2 FQNEAQ. The length of the CDR3 is 15 residues. Trimming pared 4 bases from V and 3 bases from J, leaving 16 bases between. CDR3 sequence (DNA): TGTGCCAGCAGCTCCGGGGGTGGGGGTTTCTACGAGCAGTACGTC. Amino acid sequence: CASSSGGGGFYEQYV.

This clone is medium-sized (0.01 to 0.1%). This sequence joins TRBV7-2 and TRBJ1-3, with TRBD1 as a possible D gene (5 bases). With 5 bases removed from V and 4 bases from J, the gap between germline ends came to 12 bases. CDR1 SGHTA and CDR2 FQGNSA come from the germline V gene. The CDR3 consists of 14 residues. CDR3 loop: CASSPGLGGNTIYF. CDR3 bases: TGTGCCAGCAGCCCAGGGTTGGGGGGAAACACCATATATTTT.

The sample holds one count of this clone. The chain is built from TRBV4-1 and TRBJ2-1; 8 bases line up with TRBD2. The CDR3 covers 18 residues. The V segment lost 1 base and the J segment 1 base; nucleotides outside the gene matches: 9. Per germline, CDR1 MGHRA and CDR2 YSYEKL. CDR3 DNA: TGCGCCAGCAGCCAAGTCCTCCTTAGCGGGGCATCCTACAATGAGCAGTTCTTC. This encodes CASSQVLLSGASYNEQFF.

The chain is built from TRBV4-1 and TRBJ2-7; 8 positions agree with TRBD1. The CDR3 spans 15 residues. The V gene end was trimmed by 0 bases and the J gene end by 3 bases; junction bases not matched to a gene: 4. Germline V gene lookup returns CDR1 MGHRA and CDR2 YSYEKL. CDR3 nucleotides: TGCGCCAGCAGCCAAGAGGACAGGGATCTCTACGAGCAGTACTTC. Protein product: CASSQEDRDLYEQYF.

This clone was detected only once. This chain connects TRBV2 to TRBJ1-1; 7 nucleotides match TRBD1. Unmatched junction bases numbered 3, after V lost 4 bases and J lost 4 bases. The CDR3 totals 13 residues. CDR1 and CDR2 (germline): SNHLY, FYNNEI. The CDR3 sequence: CASSVPGGTEAFF. Here the CDR3 DNA reads TGTGCCAGCAGTGTCCCAGGGGGCACTGAAGCTTTCTTT.

This sequence joins TRBV28 and TRBJ2-7; perhaps TRBD2 as D (6 bases). Trimming removed 5 bases from V and 4 bases from J, with 6 bases in between. The V gene's germline CDR1 is MDHEN and CDR2 SYDVKM. CDR3 length equals 11 residues. The CDR3 sequence: CASSRGYEQYV. The CDR3, as DNA: TGTGCCAGCAGTCGGGGGTACGAGCAGTACGTC.

The chain employs TRBV5-5 and TRBJ2-6; tentative D call: TRBD1 (6 bases). Trimming left V 3 bases short and J 1 base short, with 8 bases between. Germline CDR1 SGHKS, CDR2 YYEKEE (reference sequence). The CDR3 is 15 residues long. This CDR3 reads CASSSRGSGANVLTF. CDR3 sequence (DNA): TGTGCCAGCAGCTCCAGGGGTTCTGGGGCCAACGTCCTGACTTTC.

This clone was seen a single time. The chain links TRBV4-1 to TRBJ1-2; D is possibly TRBD1 (5 bases). The CDR3 loop spans 16 amino acids. Germline CDR1 reads MGHRA; CDR2 reads YSYEKL. V gave up 0 bases and J gave up 4 bases, with 15 bases separating them. The CDR3 is CASSQDLRAGPYGYTF. The CDR3 DNA reads TGCGCCAGCAGCCAAGACCTCCGAGCAGGGCCCTATGGCTACACCTTC.

This clone was observed a single time. The chain uses TRBV7-9 and TRBJ1-1; 8 bases match TRBD1. Germline V gene data show CDR1 as SEHNR and CDR2 as FQNEAQ (reference sequence). The CDR3 has 14 amino acids. The V gene end was trimmed by 3 bases and the J gene end by 7 bases; junction bases not matched to a gene: 7. The CDR3 sequence: CASSLGDRGFEAFF. CDR3 nucleotide sequence: TGTGCCAGCAGCTTGGGAGACAGGGGTTTTGAAGCTTTCTTT. The entire variable domain, with the rest obtained from reference TRBV7-9 and TRBJ1-1, is as follows: DTGVSQNPRHKITKRGQNVTFRCDPISEHNRLYWYRQTLGQGPEFLTYFQNEAQLEKSRLLSDRFSAERPKGSFSTLEIQRTEQGDSAMYLCASSLGDRGFEAFFGQGTRLTVV.

The chain has TRBV11-2 and TRBJ2-7; 8 positions agree with TRBD1. Looked up from germline, CDR1 is SGHAT and CDR2 is FQNNGV. This CDR3 comprises 14 residues. V lost 4 bases to trimming and J lost 6 bases; unmatched junction nucleotides: 8. The CDR3 is CASSYGTGHLEQYF. For the CDR3, the DNA is TGTGCCAGCAGCTACGGGACAGGTCATCTCGAGCAGTACTTC.

The gene calls are TRBV4-2 and TRBJ2-3; 8 nucleotides line up with TRBD2. Germline V lookup: CDR1 LGHNA, CDR2 YNFKEQ. After removal of 1 base from V and 5 bases from J, the junction contained 11 bases not matched to a gene. The CDR3 covers 17 residues. CDR3 nucleotides: TGTGCCAGCAGCCAAGTAGTGGGACGGGAGGGAGGAGATACGCAGTATTTT. It translates to CASSQVVGREGGDTQYF.

V is TRBV7-9 and J is TRBJ2-7; D is possibly TRBD1 (6 bases). Between the trimmed V and J ends, which lost 5 bases and 2 bases, there was a span of 19 bases. From germline, CDR1 is SEHNR and CDR2 FQNEAQ (reference sequence). This CDR3 has 16 residues. The CDR3 DNA follows: TGTGCCAGCAGCCCTACCGCGGCAGGGGTTCCCTACGAGCAGTACTTC. Translated, it gives CASSPTAAGVPYEQYF. Together with reference TRBV7-9 and TRBJ2-7, the CDR3 gives the full variable domain: DTGVSQNPRHKITKRGQNVTFRCDPISEHNRLYWYRQTLGQGPEFLTYFQNEAQLEKSRLLSDRFSAERPKGSFSTLEIQRTEQGDSAMYLCASSPTAAGVPYEQYFGPGTRLTVT.

The chain uses TRBV28 and TRBJ2-1, with TRBD2 identical over 8 bases. The germline CDR1 and CDR2 sequences are MDHEN and SYDVKM. The CDR3 contains 13 residues. After removal of 8 bases from V and 6 bases from J, the junction contained 6 bases not matched to a gene. The CDR3 is CASRLGGGNEQFF. In DNA form, the CDR3 reads TGTGCCAGCCGTCTCGGGGGGGGCAATGAGCAGTTCTTC. Full variable domain (missing parts from reference TRBV28 and TRBJ2-1): DVKVTQSSRYLVKRTGEKVFLECVQDMDHENMFWYRQDPGLGLRLIYFSYDVKMKEKGDIPEGYSVSREKKERFSLILESASTNQTSMYLCASRLGGGNEQFFGPGTRLTVL.

This chain's CDR3 is CASSASSISDEQFF. The CDR3 nucleotides are TGTGCCAGCAGCGCCTCGAGTATTAGCGATGAGCAGTTCTTC. This chain joins TRBV9 and TRBJ2-1, with D tentatively TRBD2 (5 bases). CDR3 length: 14 amino acids. V was cut by 3 bases and J by 8 bases, with 15 bases left in between. The germline CDR1 and CDR2 sequences are SGDLS and YYNGEE.